The sequence of this T cell receptor (beta chain) was determined in a study of Ad26.COV2.S vaccination and SARS-CoV-2 variants. Described treatment: some 19 received Ad26.COV2.S at low or high dose, single or two shots; about 5 received placebo; per-sample allocation not given. Samples were taken on day 63 after the first vaccine or placebo injection. V dropped 10 bases and J dropped 3 bases, with 16 bases sitting between them. Per the germline V gene, CDR1 is MNHEY and CDR2 is SMNVEV (reference sequence). The CDR3 is made up of 14 amino acids. Libraries were prepared by immunoSEQ multiplex PCR; TCRdb keeps only in-frame clonotypes and omits some of them. The sample holds 400,000 to 450,000 clones, around 90% seen once.

The sample consisted of peripheral blood, taken in a trial of Ad26.COV2.S vaccine versus placebo. The rearrangement uses TRBV27 and TRBJ1-5; tentative D call: TRBD1 (5 bases). The sequence was collected from a person aged 18-65 years who received the Ad26.COV2.S COVID-19 vaccine or a placebo. The DNA for the CDR3 is TGTGCCACCGCGCCGGGGACCCTCAATCAGCCCCAGCATTTT. It encodes CATAPGTLNQPQHF.